These 13 T cell receptor beta chains share one sample of origin, sequenced in a study of T cell responses to AZD1222 COVID-19 vaccine. TCRdb's table, derived via immunoSEQ multiplex PCR, lists solely in-frame clones and lacks some. The sample holds tens of thousands of clones, roughly nine tenths seen once. The source material was peripheral blood, sampled on day 0 of AZD1222 vaccination. The receptors were gathered from an adult in good health.

The genes are TRBV3-1 (or the pseudogene TRBV3-2) and TRBJ2-5, with D unclear. V was shortened by 1 base and J by 7 bases, with 7 bases between the two germline ends. The CDR3 consists of 12 residues. Germline-derived CDR1 and CDR2 are LGHDT and YNNKEL (reference sequence). CDR3 nucleotides: TGTGCCAGCAGCCAAGTTGTTGGGACCCAGTACTTC. It is translated as CASSQVVGTQYF.

The V call is TRBV3-1 (or the pseudogene TRBV3-2), the J call TRBJ2-1; the D gene is possibly TRBD1 (6 bases). The CDR3 runs to 14 residues. The germline V gene encodes CDR1 LGHDT and CDR2 YNNKEL (reference sequence). Trimming shortened V by 2 bases and J by 10 bases, and 15 bases separated the two germline ends. CDR3 bases: TGTGCCAGCAGCCAATCCATAGGGACATGGGAGCAGTTCTTC. It specifies CASSQSIGTWEQFF.

V usage is TRBV7-9 and J usage is TRBJ2-3; D might be TRBD1 (5 bases). The V and J ends lost 5 bases and 6 bases respectively, with 18 bases between them. This CDR3 has 15 amino acids. Looked up from germline, CDR1 is SEHNR and CDR2 is FQNEAQ (reference sequence). CDR3: CASSPNRQGFDTQYF. In DNA form, the CDR3 reads TGTGCCAGCAGCCCAAATCGGCAGGGATTTGATACGCAGTATTTT.

The gene calls are TRBV4-2 and TRBJ2-7; 9 bases align to TRBD1. V lost 0 bases and J lost 0; bases outside the gene matches: 0. The CDR3 has 15 amino acids. Germline V gene sequence: CDR1 LGHNA, CDR2 YNFKEQ. CDR3 sequence (DNA): TGTGCCAGCAGCCAAGAGACAGGGGGCTCCTACGAGCAGTACTTC. It specifies CASSQETGGSYEQYF.

V and J are TRBV3-1 (or the pseudogene TRBV3-2) and TRBJ2-3; D perhaps matches TRBD2 (6 bases). This CDR3 is 16 amino acids long. Trimming took off 0 bases at V and 4 bases at J, with 14 bases between the two ends. Germline CDR1 LGHDT, CDR2 YNNKEL (reference sequence). The CDR3 nucleotides are TGTGCCAGCAGCCAAGATTCCGGGGGAGAGGCAGATACGCAGTATTTT. Translated: CASSQDSGGEADTQYF.

The chain combines TRBV5-6 with TRBJ2-1; TRBD1 might be the D (5 bases). Trimming shortened V by 1 base and J by 0 bases, and 11 bases separated the two germline ends. This CDR3 has 16 amino acids. Germline V CDR1 and CDR2: SGHDT, YYEEEE. CDR3 in DNA: TGTGCCAGCAGCTTGATCGGACATGGCTCCTACAATGAGCAGTTCTTC. Protein: CASSLIGHGSYNEQFF. The full variable domain, with the rest looked up from reference TRBV5-6 and TRBJ2-1, is DAGVTQSPTHLIKTRGQQVTLRCSPKSGHDTVSWYQQALGQGPQFIFQYYEEEERQRGNFPDRFSGHQFPNYSSELNVNALLLGDSALYLCASSLIGHGSYNEQFFGPGTRLTVL.

The chain uses TRBV16 and TRBJ2-7; 14 positions agree with TRBD2. CDR1 KGHSY and CDR2 FQNENV come from the germline V gene. The CDR3 sequence is 15 residues long. V lost 4 bases, J lost 6 bases, and 5 bases stayed unmatched. CDR3 coding DNA: TGTGCCAGCAGCCGCGCCGGGACTAGCGGGGGCGAGCAGTACTTC. This encodes CASSRAGTSGGEQYF. The full variable domain, with the rest looked up from reference TRBV16 and TRBJ2-7, is GEEVAQTPKHLVRGEGQKAKLYCAPIKGHSYVFWYQQVLKNEFKFLISFQNENVFDETGMPKERFSAKCLPNSPCSLEIQATKLEDSAVYFCASSRAGTSGGEQYFGPGTRLTVT.

V gene TRBV23-1 combines with J gene TRBJ1-1; D not resolved. TRBV23-1 is placed among ORFs of uncertain function. The CDR3 length is 15 residues. V was trimmed by 3 bases and J by 3 bases, leaving 14 bases between them. The CDR3 is CASSHRYRTYTEAFF. The CDR3 coding sequence is TGCGCCAGCAGTCACCGTTACCGAACCTACACTGAAGCTTTCTTT.

The chain uses TRBV7-2 and TRBJ2-7; tentatively, D is TRBD2 (6 bases). CDR3 size: 14 residues. The V gene's germline CDR1 is SGHTA and CDR2 FQGNSA. With 3 bases removed from V and 7 bases from J, the gap between germline ends came to 16 bases. The CDR3 sequence is CASSFQTGVKEQYF. CDR3 in DNA: TGTGCCAGCAGCTTTCAGACGGGAGTTAAAGAGCAGTACTTC.

This clone was seen just once. The chain is built from TRBV2 and TRBJ2-7; no firm D call. From germline, CDR1 is SNHLY and CDR2 FYNNEI. The CDR3 is made up of 11 amino acids. V shed 4 bases and J shed 6 bases, with 7 bases lying between them. Here the CDR3 reads CASSGVVEQYF. The DNA for the CDR3 is TGTGCCAGCAGTGGCGTAGTCGAGCAGTACTTC.

The count of this clone is one. The chain employs TRBV9 and TRBJ1-3; the D is unclear. Germline V gene lookup returns CDR1 SGDLS and CDR2 YYNGEE. This CDR3 has 14 amino acids. The V end lost 5 bases, the J end lost 8 bases, and 17 bases lay between the germline ends. The CDR3 nucleotides are TGTGCCAGCAGTCGATCATCCCAGGAGGACACCATATATTTT. Its translation is CASSRSSQEDTIYF. The full variable domain, rest sourced from reference TRBV9 and TRBJ1-3, is DSGVTQTPKHLITATGQRVTLRCSPRSGDLSVYWYQQSLDQGLQFLIQYYNGEERAKGNILERFSAQQFPDLHSELNLSSLELGDSALYFCASSRSSQEDTIYFGEGSWLTVV.

This clone showed up just once. The rearrangement joins TRBV11-2 to TRBJ2-2; the D is unclear. The CDR3 length is 15 residues. Germline V lookup: CDR1 SGHAT, CDR2 FQNNGV. With 1 base removed from V and 7 bases from J, the gap between germline ends came to 13 bases. CDR3 protein: CASSLGMRFGGELFF. CDR3 bases: TGTGCCAGCAGCTTAGGGATGCGGTTTGGCGGGGAGCTGTTTTTT.

V usage is TRBV12-5 and J usage is TRBJ2-7; D is possibly TRBD1 (5 bases). CDR3 length equals 12 residues. CDR1 is LGHNT, CDR2 FRNRAP, per germline. Trimming removed 7 bases at V and 6 bases at J, with 13 bases between. The DNA for the CDR3 is TGTGCTAGTGCTCGACAGCCCTCCGAGCAGTACTTC. Translating gives CASARQPSEQYF. The full variable domain, in which reference TRBV12-5 and TRBJ2-7 provide the parts outside the CDR3, is DARVTQTPRHKVTEMGQEVTMRCQPILGHNTVFWYRQTMMQGLELLAYFRNRAPLDDSGMPKDRFSAEMPDATLATLKIQPSEPRDSAVYFCASARQPSEQYFGPGTRLTVT.